This TCR beta chain was observed in a study of shared clonotypes between healthy human individuals. Study findings and constraints: Shared clonotypes: about 5% naive CD4, around 3.5% naive CD8, 2.3% memory CD4, around 0.4% memory CD8.

This was a deep-level run. Measured with immunoSEQ multiplex PCR; TCRdb has only the in-frame clones, and not every one. This sample has around 2,000,000 clones, with about 95% found just once. Notes on this clone: Its cognate antigen is unknown.

Only CD45RO-negative cells positively selected for CCR7 counted as naive CD8 cells, so terminally differentiated effector memory CD45RA+ cells were excluded. The TCR sequence derives from a man between 18 and 29 years old in good health. Sequencing was done on a sample of naive CD8+ T cells sorted from blood.

The chain's CDR3 is CATSRVGVEETYGYTF. The CDR3 bases are TGTGCCACCAGCAGGGTGGGGGTGGAGGAGACCTATGGCTACACCTTC. J is TRBJ1-2 and V is TRBV15; D may be TRBD1 (5 bases). The CDR3 totals 16 residues. V gave up 3 bases and J gave up 4 bases, with 18 bases separating them. Per germline, CDR1 LNHNV and CDR2 YYDKDF (reference sequence). Variable domain in full (rest from reference TRBV15 and TRBJ1-2): DAMVIQNPRYQVTQFGKPVTLSCSQTLNHNVMYWYQQKSSQAPKLLFHYYDKDFNNEADTPDNFQSRRPNTSFCFLDIRSPGLGDTAMYLCATSRVGVEETYGYTFGSGTRLTVV.